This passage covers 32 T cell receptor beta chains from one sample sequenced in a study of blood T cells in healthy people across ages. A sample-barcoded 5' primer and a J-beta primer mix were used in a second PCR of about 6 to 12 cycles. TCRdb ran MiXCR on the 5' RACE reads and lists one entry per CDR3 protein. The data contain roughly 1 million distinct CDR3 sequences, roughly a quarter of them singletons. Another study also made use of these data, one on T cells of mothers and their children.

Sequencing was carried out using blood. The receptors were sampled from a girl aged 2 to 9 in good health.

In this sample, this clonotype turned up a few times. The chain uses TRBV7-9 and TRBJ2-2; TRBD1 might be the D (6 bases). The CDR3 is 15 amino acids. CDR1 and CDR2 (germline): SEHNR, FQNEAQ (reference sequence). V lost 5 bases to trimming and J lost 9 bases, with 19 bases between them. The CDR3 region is CASSQTQGLARELFF. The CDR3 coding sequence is TGTGCCAGCAGCCAGACTCAGGGGTTGGCGAGGGAGCTGTTTTTT.

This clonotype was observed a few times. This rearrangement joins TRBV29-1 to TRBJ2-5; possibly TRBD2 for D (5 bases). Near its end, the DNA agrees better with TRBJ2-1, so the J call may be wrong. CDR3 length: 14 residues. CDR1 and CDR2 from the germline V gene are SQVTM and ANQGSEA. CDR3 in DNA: TGCAGCGTTGAAATCGACGGAGGATACAATGAGCAGTTCTTC. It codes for CSVEIDGGYNEQFF.

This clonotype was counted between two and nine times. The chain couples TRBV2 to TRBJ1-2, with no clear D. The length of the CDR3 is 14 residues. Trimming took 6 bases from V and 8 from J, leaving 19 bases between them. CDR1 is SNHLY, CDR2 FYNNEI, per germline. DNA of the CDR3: TGTGCCAGCAGCGCTGGGATCGAATTTCAGGGCTACACCTTC. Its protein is CASSAGIEFQGYTF.

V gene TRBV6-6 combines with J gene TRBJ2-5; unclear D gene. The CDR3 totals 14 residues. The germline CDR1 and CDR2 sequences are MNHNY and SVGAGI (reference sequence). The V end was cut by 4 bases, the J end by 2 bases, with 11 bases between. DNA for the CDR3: TGTGCCAGCAGTTGGAACGGACCTCAAGAGACCCAGTACTTC. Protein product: CASSWNGPQETQYF.

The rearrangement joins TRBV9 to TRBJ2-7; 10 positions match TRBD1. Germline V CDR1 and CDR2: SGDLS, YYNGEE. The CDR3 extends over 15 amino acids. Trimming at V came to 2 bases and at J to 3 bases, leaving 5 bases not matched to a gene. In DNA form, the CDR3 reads TGTGCCAGCAGCGTGGGGGACAGGGGCGTCTACGAGCAGTACTTC. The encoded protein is CASSVGDRGVYEQYF.

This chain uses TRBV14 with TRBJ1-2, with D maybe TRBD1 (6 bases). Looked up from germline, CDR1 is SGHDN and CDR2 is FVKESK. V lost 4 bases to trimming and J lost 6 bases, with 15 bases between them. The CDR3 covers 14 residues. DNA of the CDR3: TGTGCCAGCAGCCTGTTCGGGGGCGGGCATGGCTACACCTTC. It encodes CASSLFGGGHGYTF.

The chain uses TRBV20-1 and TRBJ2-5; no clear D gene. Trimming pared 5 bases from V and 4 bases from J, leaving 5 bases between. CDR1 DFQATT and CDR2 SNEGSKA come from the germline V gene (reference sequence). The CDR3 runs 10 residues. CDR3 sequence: CSAQRETQYF. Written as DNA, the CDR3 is TGCAGTGCTCAAAGAGAGACCCAGTACTTC.

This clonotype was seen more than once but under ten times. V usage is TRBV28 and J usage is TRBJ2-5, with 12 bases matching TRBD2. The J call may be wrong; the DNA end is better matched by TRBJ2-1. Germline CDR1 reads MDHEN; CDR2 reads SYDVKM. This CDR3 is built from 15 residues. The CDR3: CASRTLAGGSFGQFF. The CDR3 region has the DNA TGTGCCAGCAGAACACTAGCGGGAGGCAGTTTTGGGCAGTTCTTC.

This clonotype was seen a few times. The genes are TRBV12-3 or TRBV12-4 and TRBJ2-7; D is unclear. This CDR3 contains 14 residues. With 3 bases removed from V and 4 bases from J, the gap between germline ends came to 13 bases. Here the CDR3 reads CASSFRNLPYEQYF. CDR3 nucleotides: TGTGCCAGCAGTTTTCGAAATCTCCCTTACGAGCAGTACTTC.

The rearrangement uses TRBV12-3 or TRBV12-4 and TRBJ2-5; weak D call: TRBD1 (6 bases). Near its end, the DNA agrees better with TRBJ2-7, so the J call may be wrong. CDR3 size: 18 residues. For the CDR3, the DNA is TGTGCCAGCAGTTTATTCCCCAGGGGCCCGACTAAGGGCTACGAGCAGTACTTC. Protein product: CASSLFPRGPTKGYEQYF.

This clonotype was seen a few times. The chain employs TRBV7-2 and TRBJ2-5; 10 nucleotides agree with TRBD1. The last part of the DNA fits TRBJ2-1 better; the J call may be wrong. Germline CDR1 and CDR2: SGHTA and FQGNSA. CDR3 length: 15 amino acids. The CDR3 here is CASTTTGQGYNEQFF. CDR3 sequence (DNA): TGTGCCAGCACCACTACGGGACAGGGGTACAATGAGCAGTTCTTC.

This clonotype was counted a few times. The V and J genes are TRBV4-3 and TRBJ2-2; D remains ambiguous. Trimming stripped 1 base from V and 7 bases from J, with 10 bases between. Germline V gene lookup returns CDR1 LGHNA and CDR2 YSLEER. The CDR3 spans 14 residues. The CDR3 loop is CASSQARPDGELFF. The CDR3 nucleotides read TGCGCCAGCAGCCAAGCTAGACCCGACGGGGAGCTGTTTTTT.

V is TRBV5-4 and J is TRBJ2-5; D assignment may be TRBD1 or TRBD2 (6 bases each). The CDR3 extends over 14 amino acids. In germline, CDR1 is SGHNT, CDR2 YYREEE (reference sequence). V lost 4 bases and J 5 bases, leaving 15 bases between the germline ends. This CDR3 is CASSRGVERETQYF. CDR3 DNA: TGTGCCAGCAGCAGGGGGGTCGAGAGGGAGACCCAGTACTTC. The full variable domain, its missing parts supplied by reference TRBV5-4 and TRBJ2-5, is ETGVTQSPTHLIKTRGQQVTLRCSSQSGHNTVSWYQQALGQGPQFIFQYYREEENGRGNFPPRFSGLQFPNYSSELNVNALELDDSALYLCASSRGVERETQYFGPGTRLLVL.

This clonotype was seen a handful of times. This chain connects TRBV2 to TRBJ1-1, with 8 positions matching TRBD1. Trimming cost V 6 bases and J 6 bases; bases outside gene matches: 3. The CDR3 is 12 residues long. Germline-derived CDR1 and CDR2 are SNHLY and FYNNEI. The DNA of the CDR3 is TGTGCCAGCAGATTGACAGGGGCTGAAGCTTTCTTT. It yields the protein CASRLTGAEAFF.

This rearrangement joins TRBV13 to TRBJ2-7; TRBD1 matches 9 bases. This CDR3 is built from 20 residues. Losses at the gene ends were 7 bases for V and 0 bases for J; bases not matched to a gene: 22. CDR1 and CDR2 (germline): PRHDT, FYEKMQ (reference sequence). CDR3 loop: CASNPKVGTGRTHNSYEQYF. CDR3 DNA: TGTGCCAGCAACCCCAAAGTGGGGACAGGGAGGACTCACAACTCCTACGAGCAGTACTTC.

The CDR3 spells CASSFREGVGSYNEQFF. The CDR3 nucleotides are TGTGCCAGCAGCTTCCGCGAGGGGGTAGGGTCCTACAATGAGCAGTTCTTC. The rearrangement links TRBV7-9 to TRBJ2-1, with D perhaps TRBD1 (6 bases). Germline V gene sequence: CDR1 SEHNR, CDR2 FQNEAQ (reference sequence). The length of the CDR3 is 17 residues. Deletions cut 3 bases from V and 1 base from J, with 16 bases between. Full variable domain (missing parts from reference TRBV7-9 and TRBJ2-1): DTGVSQNPRHKITKRGQNVTFRCDPISEHNRLYWYRQTLGQGPEFLTYFQNEAQLEKSRLLSDRFSAERPKGSFSTLEIQRTEQGDSAMYLCASSFREGVGSYNEQFFGPGTRLTVL.

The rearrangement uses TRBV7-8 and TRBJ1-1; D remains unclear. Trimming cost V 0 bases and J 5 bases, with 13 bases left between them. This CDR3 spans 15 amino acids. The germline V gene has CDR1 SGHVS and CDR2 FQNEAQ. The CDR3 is CASSLAPDFSTEAFF. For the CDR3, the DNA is TGTGCCAGCAGCTTAGCGCCGGACTTTTCTACTGAAGCTTTCTTT.

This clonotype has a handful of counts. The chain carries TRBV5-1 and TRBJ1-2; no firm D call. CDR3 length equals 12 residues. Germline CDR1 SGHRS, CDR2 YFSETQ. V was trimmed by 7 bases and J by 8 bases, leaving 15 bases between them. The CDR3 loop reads CASLGRLSGYTF. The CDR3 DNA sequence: TGCGCCAGCCTGGGGAGGCTTTCCGGCTACACCTTC. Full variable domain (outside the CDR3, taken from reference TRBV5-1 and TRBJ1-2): KAGVTQTPRYLIKTRGQQVTLSCSPISGHRSVSWYQQTPGQGLQFLFEYFSETQRNKGNFPGRFSGRQFSNSRSEMNVSTLELGDSALYLCASLGRLSGYTFGSGTRLTVV.

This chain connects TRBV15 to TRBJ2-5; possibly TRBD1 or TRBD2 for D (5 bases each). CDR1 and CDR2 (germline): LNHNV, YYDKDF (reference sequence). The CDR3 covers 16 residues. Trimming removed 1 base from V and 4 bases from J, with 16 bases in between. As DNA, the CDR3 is TGTGCCACCAGCAGAGCGCTCGGGACGGCCGGAGAGACCCAGTACTTC. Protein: CATSRALGTAGETQYF.

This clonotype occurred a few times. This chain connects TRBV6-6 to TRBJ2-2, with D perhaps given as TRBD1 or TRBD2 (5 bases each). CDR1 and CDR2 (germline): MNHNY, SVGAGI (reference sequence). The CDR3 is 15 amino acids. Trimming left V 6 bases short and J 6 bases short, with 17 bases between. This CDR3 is CASSYDSVASGELFF. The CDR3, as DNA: TGTGCCAGCAGCTACGACAGCGTAGCGTCCGGGGAGCTGTTTTTT.

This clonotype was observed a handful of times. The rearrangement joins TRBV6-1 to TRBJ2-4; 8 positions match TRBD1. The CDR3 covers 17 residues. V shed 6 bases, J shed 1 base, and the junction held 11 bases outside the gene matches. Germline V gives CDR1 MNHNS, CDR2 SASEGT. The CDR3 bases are TGTGCCAGCAGGGGGACAGGCTCAGTCGACGCCAAAAACATTCAGTACTTC. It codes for CASRGTGSVDAKNIQYF.

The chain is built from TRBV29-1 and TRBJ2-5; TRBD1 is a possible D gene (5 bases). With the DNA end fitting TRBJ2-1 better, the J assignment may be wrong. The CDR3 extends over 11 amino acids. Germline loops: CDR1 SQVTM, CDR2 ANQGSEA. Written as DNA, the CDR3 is TGCAGCGTCCGGCAGGGCAATGAGCAGTTCTTC. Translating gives CSVRQGNEQFF.

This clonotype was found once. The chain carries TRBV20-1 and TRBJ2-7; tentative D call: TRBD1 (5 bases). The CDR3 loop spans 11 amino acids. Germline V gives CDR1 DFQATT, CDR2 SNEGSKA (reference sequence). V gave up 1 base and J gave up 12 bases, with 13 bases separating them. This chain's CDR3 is CSARGAGNRYF. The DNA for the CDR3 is TGCAGTGCTAGAGGGGCAGGGAATAGGTACTTC.

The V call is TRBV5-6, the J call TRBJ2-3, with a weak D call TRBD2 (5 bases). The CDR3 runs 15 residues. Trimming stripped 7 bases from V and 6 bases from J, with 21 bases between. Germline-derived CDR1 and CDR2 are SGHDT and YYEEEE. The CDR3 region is CASCGWTSGEDTQYF. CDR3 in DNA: TGTGCCAGCTGCGGATGGACCTCTGGGGAGGATACGCAGTATTTT.

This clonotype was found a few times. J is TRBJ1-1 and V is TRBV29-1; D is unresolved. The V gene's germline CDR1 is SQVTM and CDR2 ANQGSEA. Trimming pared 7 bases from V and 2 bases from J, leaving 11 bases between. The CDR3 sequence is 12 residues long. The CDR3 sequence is CSADGINTEAFF. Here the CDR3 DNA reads TGCAGCGCCGACGGGATAAACACTGAAGCTTTCTTT.

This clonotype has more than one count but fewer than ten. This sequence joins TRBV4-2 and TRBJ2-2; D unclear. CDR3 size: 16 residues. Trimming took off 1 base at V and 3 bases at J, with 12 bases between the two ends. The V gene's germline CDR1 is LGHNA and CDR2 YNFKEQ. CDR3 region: CASSQVTPADTGELFF. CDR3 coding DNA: TGTGCCAGCAGCCAAGTAACTCCCGCAGACACCGGGGAGCTGTTTTTT.

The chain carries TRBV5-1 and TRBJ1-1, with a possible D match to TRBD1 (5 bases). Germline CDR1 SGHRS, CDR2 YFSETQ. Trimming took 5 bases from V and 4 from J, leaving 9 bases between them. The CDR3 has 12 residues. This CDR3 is CASRGRGTEAFF. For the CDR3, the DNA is TGCGCCAGCAGAGGAAGGGGCACTGAAGCTTTCTTT.

The CDR3 sequence: CASSPKQGALTEAFF. The DNA of the CDR3 is TGTGCCAGCAGCCCGAAACAGGGGGCGCTTACTGAAGCTTTCTTT. This chain connects TRBV4-2 to TRBJ1-1; 9 bases map to TRBD1. This CDR3 region has 15 residues. CDR1 is LGHNA and CDR2 is YNFKEQ in the germline V gene. After removal of 4 bases from V and 5 bases from J, the junction contained 8 bases not matched to a gene.

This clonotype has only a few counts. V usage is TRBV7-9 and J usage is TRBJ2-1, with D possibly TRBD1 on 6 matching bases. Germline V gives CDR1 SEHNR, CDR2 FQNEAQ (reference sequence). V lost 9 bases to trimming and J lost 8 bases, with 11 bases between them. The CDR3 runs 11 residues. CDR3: CASTPGDEQFF. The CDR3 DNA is TGTGCCAGTACCCCAGGGGATGAGCAGTTCTTC.

Here the CDR3 DNA reads TGCGCCAGCAGCCCCGGGACTAGCCCCCGAGGCAGGGAGCTGTTTTTT. This sequence encodes CASSPGTSPRGRELFF. This sequence joins TRBV5-1 and TRBJ2-2; 9 bases map to TRBD2. J gave up 9 bases and V 4 bases, and 13 bases lay outside the gene matches. The CDR3 loop spans 16 amino acids. Germline CDR1 and CDR2: SGHRS and YFSETQ.

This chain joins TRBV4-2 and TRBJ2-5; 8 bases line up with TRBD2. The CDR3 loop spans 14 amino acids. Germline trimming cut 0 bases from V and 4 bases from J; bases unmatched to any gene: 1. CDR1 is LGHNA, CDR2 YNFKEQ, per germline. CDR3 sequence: CASSQESGRETQYF. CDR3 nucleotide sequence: TGTGCCAGCAGCCAAGAGAGCGGGAGAGAGACCCAGTACTTC.

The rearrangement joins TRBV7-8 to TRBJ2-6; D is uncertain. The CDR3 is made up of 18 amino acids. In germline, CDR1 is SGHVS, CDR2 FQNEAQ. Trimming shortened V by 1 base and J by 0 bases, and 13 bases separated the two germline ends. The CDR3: CASSLGRVVNSGANVLTF. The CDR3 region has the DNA TGTGCCAGCAGCTTAGGTCGGGTCGTTAACTCTGGGGCCAACGTCCTGACTTTC.